This T cell receptor (beta chain) is drawn from a study of PD-1 blockade in classical Hodgkin lymphoma. Overall study findings and caveats: Patients who responded completely had about the same baseline diversity as newly diagnosed patients. When nivolumab was started under 1 year after ASCT, patients were excluded. Repertoire differences have undefined causes, possibly disease activity or prior therapy.

Profiled with immunoSEQ multiplex PCR; TCRdb holds only in-frame clones, not every one. This table holds about 97,000 clones, over 80% found once. Remarks on this clone: The antigen is not known.

Germline-derived CDR1 and CDR2 are SGHVS and FNYEAQ. After removal of 8 bases from V and 8 bases from J, the junction contained 8 bases not matched to a gene. CDR3 length: 13 residues. Brentuximab vedotin exposure varied among the patients, all of whom had relapsed after autologous stem cell transplantation. Complete response, partial response or progressive disease was recorded as best response. The sample was peripheral blood mononuclear cells (PBMCs), taken at baseline. The rearrangement joins TRBV7-6 to TRBJ2-2; 7 positions match TRBD2. The receptor's source is a human donor with classical Hodgkin lymphoma. CDR3 in DNA: TGTGCCAGCCTCGGAGCCGGGAGGGGGGAGCTGTTTTTT. It codes for CASLGAGRGELFF.